A selection of T cell receptor beta chains follows, all from one sample in a study of CD8+ T cells in alopecia areata. The data were produced by immunoSEQ multiplex PCR, yet TCRdb's version contains in-frame clones alone and is incomplete. Of about 34,000 clones in the sample, around 80% were seen once. Material for sequencing was NKG2D-low CD8+ T cells sorted from blood. The receptors were sampled from a human donor with alopecia areata. Each CDR3 is given with its conserved first and last residue. D genes are given only for firm matches. Where a row states a size, it is once, few, many or the class of an expanded clone; other rows omit it.

TRBJ2-3 - - TRBV29-1 15 TGCAGCGTTGTATCACCCTTCGCTAGCACAGATACGCAGTATTTT CSVVSPFASTDTQYF
TRBJ1-4 - few TRBV7-9 15 TGTGCCAGCAGCTTAGCCGGCAGGCCTAATGAAAAACTGTTTTTT CASSLAGRPNEKLFF
TRBJ2-5 TRBD1 - TRBV30 14 TGTGCCTGGAGCCCGACAGGGCGGTTAGAGACCCAGTACTTC CAWSPTGRLETQYF
TRBJ1-5 - - TRBV19 15 TGTGCCAGTAGTATCGGGGGGGCTAGCAATCAGCCCCAGCATTTT CASSIGGASNQPQHF
TRBJ2-1 - - TRBV7-8 16 TGTGCCAGCAGCCCCGAAACTCAGGCTGGCTACAATGAGCAGTTCTTC CASSPETQAGYNEQFF
TRBJ2-1 TRBD1 - TRBV4-3 15 TGCGCCAGCAGCCAAGACAGGGGGCTTGACAATGAGCAGTTCTTC CASSQDRGLDNEQFF
TRBJ2-1 TRBD2 few TRBV6-4 14 TGTGCCAGCAGTGACTCGACTAGCGCTACCCCCCAGTTCTTC CASSDSTSATPQFF
TRBJ2-3 - - TRBV23-1 16 TGCGCCAGCAGTCAATCCCGGGATCCCCAGACGGATACGCAGTATTTT CASSQSRDPQTDTQYF
TRBJ1-1 - - TRBV4-1 16 TGCGCCAGCAGCCAAGATTGGCCGGGGATCAACACTGAAGCTTTCTTT CASSQDWPGINTEAFF
TRBJ2-3 - - TRBV7-3 13 TGTGCCAGCAGCCCCATAAACACAGATACGCAGTATTTT CASSPINTDTQYF
TRBJ2-3 - few TRBV19 15 TGTGCCAGTAATGATATTTTGGGTGGTCCAGATACGCAGTATTTT CASNDILGGPDTQYF
TRBJ1-2 - - TRBV5-4 13 TGTGCCAGCAGTCCCCCCGGAGACTATGGCTACACCTTC CASSPPGDYGYTF
TRBJ2-4 - - TRBV6-6 12 TGTGCCAGCAGTAAAGAGTCCAACATTCAGTACTTC CASSKESNIQYF
TRBJ1-3 - - TRBV2 14 TGTGCCAGCAGTGGTCAGTGGCTCGGAAACACCATATATTTT CASSGQWLGNTIYF
TRBJ2-1 TRBD2 few TRBV19 15 TGTGCCAGTAGTCAGTTTTGGCGGGGGGGCGATGAGCAGTTCTTC CASSQFWRGGDEQFF
TRBJ1-1 TRBD1 - TRBV27 15 TGTGCCAGCAGTTACCGGACAGGGCTGAACACTGAAGCTTTCTTT CASSYRTGLNTEAFF
TRBJ1-2 - - TRBV27 15 TGTGCCAGCAGTTTATCAAGCGGGGAACCCTATGGCTACACCTTC CASSLSSGEPYGYTF
TRBJ2-5 - many TRBV7-9 15 TGTGCCAGCAGCTTCGGACGGGACGACATAGAGACCCAGTACTTC CASSFGRDDIETQYF
TRBJ2-7 TRBD1 medium-sized TRBV15 14 TGTGCCACCAGCAGAGAACAGGGGGTCTACGAGCAGTACTTC CATSREQGVYEQYF
TRBJ2-7 TRBD2 - TRBV5-1 15 TGCGCCAGCCGACTAGCGGGGGGGCCTACCTACGAGCAGTACTTC CASRLAGGPTYEQYF
TRBJ1-2 TRBD1 few TRBV7-2 17 TGTGCCAGCAGCCCGGACTACCTCAGGGGGCCTGTCTATGGCTACACCTTC CASSPDYLRGPVYGYTF
TRBJ2-3 - - TRBV27 13 TGTGCCAGCAGTCTAGTGGGCACAGATACGCAGTATTTT CASSLVGTDTQYF
TRBJ2-3 - few TRBV7-8 15 TGTGCCAGCAGCTTATTTGGGGTGGACACAGATACGCAGTATTTT CASSLFGVDTDTQYF
TRBJ2-7 - - TRBV6-1 15 TGTGCCAGCAGCCTGGAACACGGAGGGGTCTACGAGCAGTACTTC CASSLEHGGVYEQYF
TRBJ2-3 TRBD2 - TRBV25-1 14 TGTGCCAGCAGTACCGCGGGAGGCACAGATACGCAGTATTTT CASSTAGGTDTQYF
TRBJ2-7 - - TRBV29-1 13 TGCAGCGTTGAAGATCGAGGGACCTACGAGCAGTACTTC CSVEDRGTYEQYF
TRBJ1-1 - - TRBV29-1 15 TGCAGCGTCGACAAGACAGGAGATTTGAACACTGAAGCTTTCTTT CSVDKTGDLNTEAFF
TRBJ2-1 TRBD2 - TRBV27 14 TGTGCCAGCCGGGGACTAGCGGGGTTGAATGAGCAGTTCTTC CASRGLAGLNEQFF
TRBJ2-7 TRBD1 - TRBV9 17 TGTGCCAGCAGCGTACCTCCCCCGGGACAGAGATACTACGAGCAGTACTTC CASSVPPPGQRYYEQYF
TRBJ2-7 TRBD2 - TRBV9 16 TGTGCCAGCAGCGTAGGTATGGGCGGGAGTTTCTACGAGCAGTACTTC CASSVGMGGSFYEQYF
TRBJ2-7 - - TRBV4-1 13 TGCGCCAGCAGTTACTCATCAGGGTACGAGCAGTACTTC CASSYSSGYEQYF
TRBJ2-7 TRBD1 once TRBV27 13 TGTGCCAGCAGTGTGGGACAGCTCTACGAGCAGTACTTC CASSVGQLYEQYF
TRBJ1-2 TRBD1 - TRBV27 14 TGTGCCAGCAGTTCCCGACAGGGCGACTATGGCTACACCTTC CASSSRQGDYGYTF
TRBJ2-3 - - TRBV27 16 TGTGCCAGCAGTTTGATCAGGACAGTAAGCACAGATACGCAGTATTTT CASSLIRTVSTDTQYF
TRBJ1-5 - many TRBV7-9 14 TGTGCCAGCAGCCTGACGGATACCAATCAGCCCCAGCATTTT CASSLTDTNQPQHF
TRBJ2-1 TRBD2 once TRBV27 16 TGTGCCAGCTTGGGACTAGCGGGGGCCTCCTACAATGAGCAGTTCTTC CASLGLAGASYNEQFF
TRBJ2-5 - - TRBV2 14 TGTGCCAGCAGTATTACAGCGTACCAAGAGACCCAGTACTTC CASSITAYQETQYF
TRBJ2-1 - - TRBV29-1 13 TGCAGCCACAAGGCTTGGGAGAACAATGAGCAGTTCTTC CSHKAWENNEQFF
TRBJ2-1 - - TRBV29-1 13 TGCAGCGTTGAGGTGGGGGGTAGCTATGAGCAGTTCTTC CSVEVGGSYEQFF
TRBJ1-4 - - TRBV29-1 14 TGCAGCGTAACTGGACAAGCAACTAATGAAAAACTGTTTTTT CSVTGQATNEKLFF
TRBJ1-6 - - TRBV6-6 14 TGTGCCAGCAGTTATCGGGACAATAATTCACCCCTCCACTTT CASSYRDNNSPLHF
TRBJ1-2 TRBD1 - TRBV7-9 14 TGTGCCAGCAGCTTCACAGGGGCGGACTATGGCTACACCTTC CASSFTGADYGYTF
TRBJ2-5 - - TRBV7-2 16 TGTGCCAGCAGCCCAAAGATGACCCCCTCGATGGTAACCCAGTACTTC CASSPKMTPSMVTQYF
TRBJ2-5 - - TRBV4-3 12 TGCGCCAGCAGCCCCAGTGGAGAGACCCAGTACTTC CASSPSGETQYF
TRBJ2-7 TRBD1 - TRBV27 14 TGTGCCAGCAGTGTCCGGGACAGGGTTCGCGAGCAGTACTTC CASSVRDRVREQYF
TRBJ1-1 - - TRBV29-1 12 TGCAGCGTTGAGGGACTGAACACTGAAGCTTTCTTT CSVEGLNTEAFF
TRBJ2-3 - - TRBV6-5 15 TGTGCCAGCAGTTACTTCGAGGGGAGCACAGATACGCAGTATTTT CASSYFEGSTDTQYF
TRBJ2-3 TRBD2 few TRBV6-4 17 TGTGCCAGCAGTGACTCACCGGGACTAGCGGGTTCAGATACGCAGTATTTT CASSDSPGLAGSDTQYF
TRBJ2-7 TRBD1 - TRBV29-1 14 TGCAGCGTTTCCGACAGGGCCAGCTCCTACGAGCAGTACTTC CSVSDRASSYEQYF
TRBJ2-3 TRBD2 - TRBV29-1 20 TGCAGCGTTGTGGTCGTAGGACTAGCGGGAGGGGATCCTAGCACAGATACGCAGTATTTT CSVVVVGLAGGDPSTDTQYF
TRBJ2-7 TRBD1 once TRBV29-1 12 TGCAGCGCGGGACAGGGACTATACGAGCAGTACTTC CSAGQGLYEQYF
TRBJ1-1 - - TRBV4-2 14 TGTGCCAGCAGCCATCCTGGCGCAAACACTGAAGCTTTCTTT CASSHPGANTEAFF
TRBJ2-4 TRBD2 - TRBV28 18 TGTGCCAGCAGTTTATTCAGCCTGGGGCGGGGGGATAGAGACATTCAGTACTTC CASSLFSLGRGDRDIQYF